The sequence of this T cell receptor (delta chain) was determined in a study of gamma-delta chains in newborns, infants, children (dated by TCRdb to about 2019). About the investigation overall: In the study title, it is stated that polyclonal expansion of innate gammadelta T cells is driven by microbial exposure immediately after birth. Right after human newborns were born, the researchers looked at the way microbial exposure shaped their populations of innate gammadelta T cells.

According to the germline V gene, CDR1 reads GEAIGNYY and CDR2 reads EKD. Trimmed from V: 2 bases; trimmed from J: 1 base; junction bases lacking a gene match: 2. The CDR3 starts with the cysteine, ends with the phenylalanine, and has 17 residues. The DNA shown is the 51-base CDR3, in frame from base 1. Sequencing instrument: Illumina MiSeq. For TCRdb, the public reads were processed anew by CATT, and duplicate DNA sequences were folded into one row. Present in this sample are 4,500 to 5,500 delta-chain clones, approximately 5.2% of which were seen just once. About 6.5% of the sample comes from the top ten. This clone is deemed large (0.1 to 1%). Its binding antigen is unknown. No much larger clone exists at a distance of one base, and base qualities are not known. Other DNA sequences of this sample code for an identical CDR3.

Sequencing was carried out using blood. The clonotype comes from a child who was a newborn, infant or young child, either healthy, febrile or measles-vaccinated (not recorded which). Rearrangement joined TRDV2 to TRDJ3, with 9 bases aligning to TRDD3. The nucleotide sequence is TGTGCCTGTGACAGTACTGGGGGATCCTGGGACACCCGACAGATGTTTTTC. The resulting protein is CACDSTGGSWDTRQMFF.